The next 31 T cell receptor beta chains were all read from a single sample in a study of post-analysis software for immune sequencing data. Study findings and constraints: Controls showed lower frequencies than patients for roughly five TRBV segments, and TRBV5-6, TRBV5-1 and TRBV20-1 were among these.

Which antigens these TCRs recognize remains unknown. The authors incorporated unique molecular identifiers into the TCR beta cDNA libraries. Using its own MiXCR run on the PCR reads, TCRdb lists one record per CDR3 protein. This table holds about 400,000 distinct CDR3 sequences, approximately 38% found once. Material for sequencing was blood. The source of these receptors is a girl under 18 with multiple sclerosis.

There are a few counts of this clonotype. The V gene is TRBV4-1, the J gene TRBJ2-7; D gene unclear. CDR3 length: 15 amino acids. The V and J ends lost 3 bases and 0 bases respectively, with 12 bases between them. Germline CDR1 reads MGHRA; CDR2 reads YSYEKL. The CDR3 nucleotides read TGCGCCAGCAGCCACTTGACCGGGCTCTCCTACGAGCAGTACTTC. It codes for CASSHLTGLSYEQYF.

The sample holds a few counts of this clonotype. This sequence joins TRBV4-3 and TRBJ2-1, with D uncertain. Germline CDR1 is LGHNA and CDR2 is YSLEER. The CDR3 totals 12 residues. V gave up 4 bases and J gave up 7 bases, with 8 bases separating them. The CDR3 spells CASSPYGNEQFF. As DNA, the CDR3 is TGCGCCAGCAGCCCGTATGGGAATGAGCAGTTCTTC.

The rearrangement joins TRBV9 to TRBJ1-4, with 7 positions matching TRBD1. Germline V gene data show CDR1 as SGDLS and CDR2 as YYNGEE. V lost 5 bases to trimming and J lost 5 bases; unmatched junction nucleotides: 6. The CDR3 loop spans 14 amino acids. This CDR3 reads CASRPDRINEKLFF. As DNA, the CDR3 is TGTGCCAGCAGACCGGACAGGATAAATGAAAAACTGTTTTTT.

V and J are TRBV3-1 and TRBJ1-2; 8 bases map to TRBD1. The CDR3 runs to 13 residues. CDR1 LGHDT and CDR2 YNNKEL come from the germline V gene (reference sequence). V dropped 6 bases and J dropped 8; count of bases not matched to a gene: 8. Written as DNA, the CDR3 is TGTGCCAGCAGTCGACAGGGGTATGACGGCTACACCTTC. It specifies CASSRQGYDGYTF.

This clonotype was picked up one time. V gene TRBV12-3 or TRBV12-4 combines with J gene TRBJ2-3; 8 bases line up with TRBD2. The CDR3 length is 16 residues. Trimming cost V 5 bases and J 0 bases; bases outside gene matches: 7. The CDR3 reads CASSPGRGASTDTQYF. The DNA of the CDR3 is TGTGCCAGCAGTCCTGGGCGGGGGGCCAGCACAGATACGCAGTATTTT.

As regards this clonotype: This may stem from a read error, because a much larger clone lies one nucleotide away. This chain joins TRBV20-1 and TRBJ2-3; perhaps TRBD1 as D (5 bases). The CDR3 sequence is 12 residues long. The germline V gene has CDR1 DFQATT and CDR2 SNEGSKA (reference sequence). The CDR3 sequence is CSAPRSTGTQYF. CDR3 sequence (DNA): TGCAGTGCTCCTAGGTCCACAGGTACGCAGTATTTT.

This clonotype was detected a few times. The chain has TRBV12-3 or TRBV12-4 and TRBJ1-2; TRBD1 is a possible D gene (6 bases). This CDR3 spans 13 amino acids. V was cut by 5 bases and J by 6 bases, with 13 bases left in between. In nucleotides, the CDR3 is TGTGCCAGCAGTCTGGGGGGGGCGCATGGCTACACCTTC. Translated: CASSLGGAHGYTF.

The sample holds a few counts of this clonotype. V and J are TRBV21-1 and TRBJ2-3; the listed D gene, TRBD1, was not tested against the DNA. TRBV21-1 is an annotated pseudogene. This CDR3 spans 13 amino acids. CDR3 nucleotide sequence: TGTGCCAGCATCCCGAGGGGCACAGATACGCAGTATTTT. This gives the protein CASIPRGTDTQYF.

DNA for the CDR3: TGCGCCAGCAGCCAAGATACCCGCTCTGGGACTGAAGCTTTCTTT. It specifies CASSQDTRSGTEAFF. The J gene is TRBJ1-1, the V gene TRBV4-1, with D unclear. Germline V gives CDR1 MGHRA, CDR2 YSYEKL. The CDR3 extends over 15 amino acids. Trimming pared 0 bases from V and 5 bases from J, leaving 13 bases between.

This clonotype was counted only a few times. The chain has TRBV5-6 and TRBJ2-5; possible D gene TRBD1, 6 bases. Trimming removed 4 bases from V and 11 bases from J, with 36 bases in between. There are 19 residues in the CDR3. Looked up from germline, CDR1 is SGHDT and CDR2 is YYEEEE. CDR3 DNA sequence: TGTGCCAGCAGCCGTATCTCCTTACAGGGCAGTGGCCAGCAGTGGGGGCAGTACTTC. Amino acids: CASSRISLQGSGQQWGQYF.

This clonotype appeared a few times. This chain connects TRBV10-3 to TRBJ2-1; 9 bases map to TRBD1. The CDR3 is made up of 15 amino acids. The trim removed 4 bases at V and 4 bases at J, leaving 5 bases unmatched. The V gene's germline CDR1 is ENHRY and CDR2 SYGVKD. The CDR3 spells CAISGETGGYNEQFF. As DNA, the CDR3 is TGTGCCATCAGTGGTGAGACAGGGGGATACAATGAGCAGTTCTTC.

The genes are TRBV5-1 and TRBJ2-3; 14 nucleotides agree with TRBD2. The CDR3 contains 17 residues. The J segment lost 2 bases and the V segment lost 3 bases, leaving 5 bases of the junction unmatched. Germline V gene lookup returns CDR1 SGHRS and CDR2 YFSETQ. CDR3 amino acids: CASSWRTSGGNTDTQYF. The CDR3 bases are TGCGCCAGCAGCTGGAGGACTAGCGGGGGGAACACAGATACGCAGTATTTT.

This clonotype was picked up one time. The rearrangement joins TRBV29-1 to TRBJ2-1; TRBD2 might be the D (5 bases). CDR1 and CDR2 (germline): SQVTM, ANQGSEA. Trimming removed 1 base from V and 7 bases from J, with 17 bases in between. The CDR3 loop spans 15 amino acids. The CDR3 sequence is CSVEGTGNIENEQFF. The CDR3 bases are TGCAGCGTTGAAGGGACGGGGAATATCGAGAATGAGCAGTTCTTC.

This clonotype was counted once. The V and J genes are TRBV5-6 and TRBJ2-5, with 9 bases aligning to TRBD1. The CDR3 covers 15 residues. J was trimmed by 3 bases and V by 5 bases; bases with no gene match: 8. CDR1 SGHDT and CDR2 YYEEEE come from the germline V gene. CDR3 nucleotides: TGTGCCAGCAGTTTCAAAAGGACAGGGGAAGAGACCCAGTACTTC. It codes for CASSFKRTGEETQYF.

V gene TRBV9 combines with J gene TRBJ2-3, with 8 bases identical to TRBD1. The CDR3 consists of 15 residues. V shed 0 bases, J shed 1 base, and the junction held 1 base outside the gene matches. CDR1 is SGDLS and CDR2 is YYNGEE in the germline V gene. CDR3 nucleotide sequence: TGTGCCAGCAGCGTAGCGGACAGGGGCACAGATACGCAGTATTTT. Protein product: CASSVADRGTDTQYF. The full variable domain, completed using reference TRBV9 and TRBJ2-3, is DSGVTQTPKHLITATGQRVTLRCSPRSGDLSVYWYQQSLDQGLQFLIQYYNGEERAKGNILERFSAQQFPDLHSELNLSSLELGDSALYFCASSVADRGTDTQYFGPGTRLTVL.

This rearrangement joins TRBV12-3 or TRBV12-4 to TRBJ2-6, with D hard to call. V was shortened by 6 bases and J by 0 bases, with 18 bases between the two germline ends. This CDR3 region has 18 residues. This CDR3 is CASSPLGFPSSGANVLTF. In DNA, the CDR3 is TGTGCCAGCAGCCCATTGGGGTTCCCTTCCTCTGGGGCCAACGTCCTGACTTTC.

The CDR3 coding sequence is TGCGCCAGCAGCCACGCGTCCCGCGTTAGGGAGCTGTTTTTT. Amino acids: CASSHASRVRELFF. The chain joins TRBV4-1 to TRBJ2-2; no clear D. The length of the CDR3 is 14 residues. Deletions cut 3 bases from V and 9 bases from J, with 14 bases between. Germline V lookup: CDR1 MGHRA, CDR2 YSYEKL.

CDR3 in amino acids: CSAVPGRHEQFF. The CDR3 DNA reads TGCAGTGCTGTACCCGGGAGGCATGAGCAGTTCTTC. J is TRBJ2-1 and V is TRBV20-1; TRBD2 aligns across 7 bases. This CDR3 has 12 residues. Germline trimming cut 5 bases from V and 8 bases from J; bases unmatched to any gene: 6. Germline loops: CDR1 DFQATT, CDR2 SNEGSKA (reference sequence).

The V call is TRBV24-1, the J call TRBJ2-3; 10 nucleotides align to TRBD1. CDR1 KGHDR and CDR2 SFDVKD come from the germline V gene. Losses at the gene ends were 5 bases for V and 5 bases for J; bases not matched to a gene: 12. The CDR3 consists of 17 residues. This CDR3 reads CATSGPGQGILEDTQYF. CDR3 bases: TGTGCCACCAGTGGCCCGGGACAGGGGATTTTGGAAGATACGCAGTATTTT.

Worth noting for this clonotype: One base away lies a much larger clone, so this may be a sequencing read error. The genes are TRBV5-1 and TRBJ1-2, with D perhaps matching TRBD1 (5 bases). V was trimmed by 4 bases and J by 0 bases, leaving 13 bases between them. In germline, CDR1 is SGHRS, CDR2 YFSETQ. The CDR3 spans 15 residues. The CDR3: CASSPGHNSNYGYTF. The CDR3 DNA follows: TGCGCCAGCAGCCCCGGACATAACTCTAACTATGGCTACACCTTC.

The rearrangement uses TRBV5-1 and TRBJ2-7; 8 bases fit TRBD1. Trimming at V came to 4 bases and at J to 7 bases, leaving 7 bases not matched to a gene. The germline CDR1 and CDR2 sequences are SGHRS and YFSETQ. The CDR3 is made up of 13 amino acids. CDR3 protein: CASSTAGGWEQYF. CDR3 nucleotides: TGCGCCAGCAGCACTGCAGGGGGCTGGGAGCAGTACTTC.

The genes are TRBV2 and TRBJ2-6; D not certain. CDR3 length equals 15 residues. Germline V gives CDR1 SNHLY, CDR2 FYNNEI. The V and J ends lost 4 bases and 1 base respectively, with 8 bases between them. In nucleotides, the CDR3 is TGTGCCAGCAGTGTCCGGCGATCTGGGGCCAACGTCCTGACTTTC. Protein product: CASSVRRSGANVLTF.

This chain connects TRBV5-1 to TRBJ2-1; no definite D call. The CDR3 length is 15 residues. In germline, CDR1 is SGHRS, CDR2 YFSETQ. Trimming stripped 4 bases from V and 0 bases from J, with 11 bases between. As DNA, the CDR3 is TGCGCCAGCAGCGTTGATAGGTTCTCCTACAATGAGCAGTTCTTC. It encodes CASSVDRFSYNEQFF.

The chain couples TRBV28 to TRBJ1-2; 8 nucleotides agree with TRBD1. The V gene end was trimmed by 7 bases and the J gene end by 4 bases; junction bases not matched to a gene: 11. The CDR3 is 15 residues long. In germline, CDR1 is MDHEN, CDR2 SYDVKM. The CDR3 spells CASTSWTGNSYGYTF. DNA for the CDR3: TGTGCCAGCACTTCATGGACAGGGAATAGCTATGGCTACACCTTC.

A remark on this clonotype: Germline is not matched at one junction end, which may reflect a read error. The rearrangement uses TRBV20-1 and TRBJ1-2, with D possibly matching TRBD1 (6 bases). The length of the CDR3 is 14 residues. Germline V gene lookup returns CDR1 DFQATT and CDR2 SNEGSKA (reference sequence). In DNA form, the CDR3 reads TGCAGTGCTAGACTCGGACAGTATAACTATGGCTACAACTTC. Translating gives CSARLGQYNYGYNF.

This clonotype came up a few times. The chain recombines TRBV7-9 with TRBJ2-1; 15 bases match TRBD2. Looked up from germline, CDR1 is SEHNR and CDR2 is FQNEAQ (reference sequence). The CDR3 covers 17 residues. The V and J ends lost 6 bases and 4 bases, in that order; junction bases with no gene match: 7. The CDR3 is CASSSGLAGGGYNEQFF. The CDR3 nucleotides are TGTGCCAGCAGTTCGGGACTAGCGGGAGGTGGGTACAATGAGCAGTTCTTC.

The V gene is TRBV4-3, the J gene TRBJ2-7; 9 nucleotides align to TRBD1. The CDR3 sequence is 13 residues long. Germline CDR1 is LGHNA and CDR2 is YSLEER. V dropped 4 bases and J dropped 6; count of bases not matched to a gene: 4. The CDR3 protein is CASSLKQGAEQYF. DNA of the CDR3: TGCGCCAGCAGCCTAAAACAGGGGGCCGAGCAGTACTTC.

This chain uses TRBV28 with TRBJ2-2; D may be TRBD1 (5 bases). Germline V CDR1 and CDR2: MDHEN, SYDVKM. The ends were cut back, 3 bases at V and 6 bases at J, with 14 bases in the middle. The CDR3 sequence is 15 residues long. The CDR3 DNA is TGTGCCAGCAGTTTCCCAGGGATGATTGCCGGGGAGCTGTTTTTT. Translating it yields CASSFPGMIAGELFF.

The rearrangement links TRBV12-3 or TRBV12-4 to TRBJ1-5; tentative D call: TRBD1 (6 bases). Trimming cost V 3 bases and J 3 bases, with 18 bases left between them. This CDR3 has 17 amino acids. CDR3 in amino acids: CASSFSQLGHSNQPQHF. CDR3 nucleotide sequence: TGTGCCAGCAGTTTCTCTCAGCTGGGACACTCCAATCAGCCCCAGCATTTT.

The chain has TRBV10-2 and TRBJ2-3; D might be TRBD2 (5 bases). Germline values: CDR1 WSHSY, CDR2 SAAADI. This CDR3 contains 11 residues. The V end lost 9 bases, the J end lost 5 bases, and 9 bases lay between the germline ends. The CDR3 spells CASGLGDTQYF. The CDR3 DNA follows: TGCGCCAGTGGACTGGGAGATACGCAGTATTTT.

This rearrangement joins TRBV9 to TRBJ1-2, with 9 bases that match TRBD1. This CDR3 region has 15 residues. V lost 4 bases and J lost 0; bases outside the gene matches: 4. In germline, CDR1 is SGDLS, CDR2 YYNGEE. The CDR3 region has the DNA TGTGCCAGCAGCCCAGGACAGGGGACTAACTATGGCTACACCTTC. Translation: CASSPGQGTNYGYTF.